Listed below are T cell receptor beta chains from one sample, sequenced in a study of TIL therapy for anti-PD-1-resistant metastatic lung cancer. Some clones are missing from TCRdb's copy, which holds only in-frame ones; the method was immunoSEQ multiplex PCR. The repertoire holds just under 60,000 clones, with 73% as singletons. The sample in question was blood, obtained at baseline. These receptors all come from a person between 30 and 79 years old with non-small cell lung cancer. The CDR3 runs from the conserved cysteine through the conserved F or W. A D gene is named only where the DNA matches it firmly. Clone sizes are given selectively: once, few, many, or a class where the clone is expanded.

CASSLEGQMNTGELFF,TGTGCCAGCAGCTTAGAGGGTCAGATGAACACCGGGGAGCTGTTTTTT,NA,NA,TRBJ2-2,TRBV7-2,16
CASRDGTFGNQPQHF,TGTGCCAGCAGAGACGGGACCTTTGGCAATCAGCCCCAGCATTTT,NA,NA,TRBJ1-5,TRBV2,15
CASYTSAATNEKLFF,TGTGCCAGCTATACCTCAGCTGCAACTAATGAAAAACTGTTTTTT,NA,NA,TRBJ1-4,TRBV28,15
CASSLGSGKDGELFF,TGTGCCAGCAGCTTAGGGTCCGGGAAGGACGGGGAGCTGTTTTTT,NA,once,TRBJ2-2,TRBV13,15
CASSLEGRATEAFF,TGCGCCAGCAGCTTGGAGGGCAGGGCCACTGAAGCTTTCTTT,NA,NA,TRBJ1-1,TRBV5-1,14
CASSPRGRRQGFYGYTF,TGTGCCAGTAGCCCCAGAGGGAGACGGCAAGGTTTCTATGGCTACACCTTC,NA,once,TRBJ1-2,TRBV19,17
CASSQISVENTEAFF,TGTGCCAGCTCCCAAATTTCGGTGGAGAACACTGAAGCTTTCTTT,NA,few,TRBJ1-1,TRBV18,15
CASRKRVAGDAYNEQFF,TGTGCCAGCCGAAAGAGGGTAGCGGGAGATGCTTACAATGAGCAGTTCTTC,TRBD2,NA,TRBJ2-1,TRBV7-2,17
CASSQDLLWASSGFF,TGCGCCAGCAGCCAAGACCTTCTCTGGGCAAGTTCGGGTTTCTTT,NA,NA,TRBJ1-1,TRBV4-3,15
CASSVAGTGELFF,TGTGCCAGCAGCGTAGCCGGAACCGGGGAGCTGTTTTTT,NA,NA,TRBJ2-2,TRBV9,13
CASSPLRGDTEAFF,TGTGCCAGCAGCCCTTTGAGGGGGGACACTGAAGCTTTCTTT,NA,NA,TRBJ1-1,TRBV2,14
CASSRDLILYEQYF,TGTGCCAGCAGCAGGGACTTAATACTCTACGAGCAGTACTTC,NA,few,TRBJ2-7,TRBV6-6,14
CATSRDVPGVGYGYTF,TGTGCCACCAGCAGAGATGTTCCAGGGGTGGGCTATGGCTACACCTTC,NA,NA,TRBJ1-2,TRBV15,16
CASTGQYGGEQYF,TGCGCCAGCACGGGCCAGTATGGGGGCGAGCAGTACTTC,NA,NA,TRBJ2-7,TRBV5-1,13
CASSDYHPSYEQYF,TGTGCCAGCTCAGACTACCACCCCTCCTACGAGCAGTACTTC,NA,NA,TRBJ2-7,TRBV18,14
CAWSSGFQETQYF,TGTGCCTGGAGTTCTGGTTTCCAAGAGACCCAGTACTTC,NA,NA,TRBJ2-5,TRBV30,13
CATSRDLSGVGELFF,TGTGCCACCAGCAGAGATCTTAGCGGAGTCGGGGAGCTGTTTTTT,NA,NA,TRBJ2-2,TRBV15,15
CASSGDRVDQPQHF,TGTGCCAGCAGTGGAGACAGGGTCGATCAGCCCCAGCATTTT,TRBD1,NA,TRBJ1-5,TRBV25-1,14
CASSPSGGNYGYTF,TGTGCCAGCAGCCCCTCAGGGGGAAACTATGGCTACACCTTC,TRBD1,NA,TRBJ1-2,TRBV7-9,14
CASSLGGTPNSPLHF,TGTGCCAGCAGCTTAGGTGGGACACCAAATTCACCCCTCCACTTT,NA,NA,TRBJ1-6,TRBV11-3,15
CASVRAGAGHEKLFF,TGTGCCAGCGTCAGGGCAGGGGCGGGACATGAAAAACTGTTTTTT,NA,NA,TRBJ1-4,TRBV6-1,15
CAISSASGDPMEFF,TGTGCCATCAGTTCGGCTAGCGGGGACCCAATGGAGTTCTTC,TRBD2,NA,TRBJ2-1,TRBV10-3,14
CASSFSGGKGSYEQYF,TGTGCCAGCAGTTTTTCAGGGGGTAAGGGCTCCTACGAGCAGTACTTC,TRBD1,NA,TRBJ2-7,TRBV27,16
CASSAGTGIYNEQFF,TGTGCCAGCAGCGCCGGGACAGGAATCTACAATGAGCAGTTCTTC,TRBD1,NA,TRBJ2-1,TRBV9,15
CASSLKPLFYNSPLHF,TGTGCCAGCAGCTTGAAACCACTCTTCTATAATTCACCCCTCCACTTT,NA,NA,TRBJ1-6,TRBV5-6,16
CASRLAGGQRNTEAFF,TGTGCCAGCAGACTCGCGGGGGGACAGAGGAACACTGAAGCTTTCTTT,TRBD1,NA,TRBJ1-1,TRBV28,16
CASTPGLLGEQYF,TGTGCCAGCACCCCGGGACTGCTGGGCGAGCAGTACTTC,NA,NA,TRBJ2-7,TRBV6-1,13
CASSHRLASSYNEQFF,TGTGCCAGCAGCCACCGACTAGCCAGCTCCTACAATGAGCAGTTCTTC,TRBD2,NA,TRBJ2-1,TRBV14,16
CASSIRGRMNTEAFF,TGTGCCAGCAGCATCAGGGGTCGGATGAACACTGAAGCTTTCTTT,NA,NA,TRBJ1-1,TRBV6-5,15
CASSPNLQVPFGYTF,TGCGCCAGCAGCCCCAACCTACAGGTACCATTCGGCTACACCTTC,NA,few,TRBJ1-2,TRBV4-1,15
CASSYGSTEAFF,TGTGCCAGCAGCTACGGGAGTACTGAAGCTTTCTTT,NA,NA,TRBJ1-1,TRBV5-8,12
CASSHYRDIQKGTEAFF,TGTGCCAGTAGCCATTACCGGGACATCCAAAAGGGGACTGAAGCTTTCTTT,NA,NA,TRBJ1-1,TRBV19,17
CASSQLSTGRDYNEQFF,TGTGCCAGCAGTCAACTCTCAACAGGTCGGGATTACAATGAGCAGTTCTTC,NA,NA,TRBJ2-1,TRBV28,17
CASSGSRAEQFF,TGTGCCAGCAGTGGATCTCGAGCTGAGCAGTTCTTC,NA,NA,TRBJ2-1,TRBV2,12
CASSLPAVNTGELFF,TGTGCCAGCAGTTTACCGGCGGTCAACACCGGGGAGCTGTTTTTT,NA,NA,TRBJ2-2,TRBV28,15
CASTPTGPKEQYF,TGTGCCAGCACCCCGACAGGCCCTAAGGAGCAGTACTTC,NA,NA,TRBJ2-7,TRBV7-9,13
CASSHRRERGETQYF,TGTGCCAGCAGCCACCGGCGGGAGCGGGGGGAGACCCAGTACTTC,TRBD2,NA,TRBJ2-5,TRBV7-8,15
CASSYSVGTQYF,TGTGCCAGCAGTTACTCAGTTGGGACCCAGTACTTC,NA,NA,TRBJ2-5,TRBV6-5,12
CASSTWWTAYNEQFF,TGTGCCAGCAGCACCTGGTGGACAGCGTACAATGAGCAGTTCTTC,NA,NA,TRBJ2-1,TRBV9,15
CAWSVGGWGYEQYF,TGTGCCTGGAGTGTAGGGGGATGGGGCTACGAGCAGTACTTC,NA,NA,TRBJ2-7,TRBV30,14
CASSLQAGPNQPQHF,TGTGCCAGCAGTTTGCAGGCAGGGCCCAATCAGCCCCAGCATTTT,NA,NA,TRBJ1-5,TRBV2,15
CASSGSGGPSYNEQFF,TGTGCCAGCAGTGGCTCCGGGGGCCCCTCCTACAATGAGCAGTTCTTC,NA,NA,TRBJ2-1,TRBV25-1,16